This entry lists 20 T cell receptor beta chains sequenced from one sample in a study of blood T cell repertoires in COVID-19. Data came from immunoSEQ multiplex PCR; TCRdb stores just in-frame clones and leaves some out. The data contain more than 300,000 clones, roughly 86% of them seen just once; the ten biggest clones take up about 9.4%. The specimen sequenced was peripheral blood. Receptor source: a woman in her twenties or thirties with COVID-19, enrolled during active disease.

V is TRBV30 and J is TRBJ1-3, with D perhaps matching TRBD1 (6 bases). The CDR3 has 16 residues. The germline V gene encodes CDR1 GTSNPN and CDR2 SVGIG (reference sequence). V shed 2 bases and J shed 0 bases, with 14 bases lying between them. As DNA, the CDR3 is TGTGCCTGGAGTCGGGGGGCAGGGAACTCTGGAAACACCATATATTTT. Translated, it gives CAWSRGAGNSGNTIYF. The full variable domain, its missing parts supplied by reference TRBV30 and TRBJ1-3, is SQTIHQWPATLVQPVGSPLSLECTVEGTSNPNLYWYRQAAGRGLQLLFYSVGIGQISSEVPQNLSASRPQDRQFILSSKKLLLSDSGFYLCAWSRGAGNSGNTIYFGEGSWLTVV.

The chain is built from TRBV2 and TRBJ2-5, with 10 bases aligning to TRBD2. V was clipped by 4 bases and J by 5 bases; unmatched bases: 7. Germline V gives CDR1 SNHLY, CDR2 FYNNEI. This CDR3 is built from 15 residues. CDR3 in amino acids: CASSAIAGGRETQYF. CDR3 DNA sequence: TGTGCCAGCAGTGCGATAGCGGGAGGTAGGGAGACCCAGTACTTC.

The genes are TRBV5-4 and TRBJ1-4; 7 nucleotides agree with TRBD1. CDR1 SGHNT and CDR2 YYREEE come from the germline V gene (reference sequence). Germline trimming cut 5 bases from V and 2 bases from J; bases unmatched to any gene: 3. CDR3 length: 14 amino acids. The CDR3 reads CASSQGVTNEKLFF. The DNA for the CDR3 is TGTGCCAGCAGTCAGGGGGTGACTAATGAAAAACTGTTTTTT.

The genes are TRBV2 and TRBJ1-2, with 7 bases aligning to TRBD1. This CDR3 is 11 amino acids long. Germline V CDR1 and CDR2: SNHLY, FYNNEI. V dropped 9 bases and J dropped 11; count of bases not matched to a gene: 9. The CDR3 DNA reads TGTGCCAGTCGACAGGGAATCCGGTACACCTTC. Translated, it gives CASRQGIRYTF.

V is TRBV2 and J is TRBJ2-7; 10 positions match TRBD2. J gave up 2 bases and V 3 bases, and 7 bases lay outside the gene matches. The CDR3 has 16 amino acids. Germline lookup yields CDR1 SNHLY and CDR2 FYNNEI. The CDR3 bases are TGTGCCAGCAGTGATGCCCTAGCGGGAGAAGCCTACGAGCAGTACTTC. It is translated as CASSDALAGEAYEQYF.

This clone was seen a handful of times. The J gene is TRBJ2-2, the V gene TRBV4-3; D gene unclear. V was cut by 1 base and J by 7 bases, with 13 bases left in between. This CDR3 contains 15 residues. Germline lookup yields CDR1 LGHNA and CDR2 YSLEER. CDR3 nucleotides: TGCGCCAGCAGCCAAGTGATGGCCGGGTACGGGGAGCTGTTTTTT. Translating gives CASSQVMAGYGELFF.

The V gene is TRBV7-9, the J gene TRBJ2-3; D perhaps matches TRBD2 (6 bases). Germline CDR1 SEHNR, CDR2 FQNEAQ (reference sequence). There are 16 residues in the CDR3. V lost 4 bases to trimming and J lost 4 bases, with 18 bases between them. CDR3 coding DNA: TGTGCCAGCAGCTCGGGACTCGTCCAATTGCCAGATACGCAGTATTTT. This sequence encodes CASSSGLVQLPDTQYF.

V usage is TRBV28 and J usage is TRBJ1-6; the D gene is possibly TRBD1 (5 bases). With 3 bases removed from V and 9 bases from J, the gap between germline ends came to 15 bases. The CDR3 has 15 residues. CDR1 MDHEN and CDR2 SYDVKM come from the germline V gene. CDR3: CASSLIGRDLSPLHF. The CDR3 DNA follows: TGTGCCAGCAGTTTGATCGGCAGGGATCTTTCACCCCTCCACTTT.

The chain carries TRBV7-8 and TRBJ1-4; D not certain. V was clipped by 4 bases and J by 3 bases, with 9 bases between them. The CDR3 has 14 residues. The germline gives CDR1 SGHVS, CDR2 FQNEAQ. CDR3 protein: CASSSGQPNEKLFF. CDR3 in DNA: TGTGCCAGCAGCTCTGGGCAGCCTAATGAAAAACTGTTTTTT. Full variable domain (outside the CDR3, taken from reference TRBV7-8 and TRBJ1-4): GAGVSQSPRYKVAKRGQDVALRCDPISGHVSLFWYQQALGQGPEFLTYFQNEAQLDKSGLPSDRFFAERPEGSVSTLKIQRTQQEDSAVYLCASSSGQPNEKLFFGSGTQLSVL.

The J gene is TRBJ2-5, the V gene TRBV7-2, with D perhaps matching TRBD1 (5 bases). CDR3 length: 14 amino acids. V gave up 1 base and J gave up 10 bases, with 16 bases separating them. Per the germline V gene, CDR1 is SGHTA and CDR2 is FQGNSA. The CDR3 region is CASSLVGPKGDQYF. The CDR3 DNA reads TGTGCCAGCAGCTTAGTGGGGCCCAAAGGGGACCAGTACTTC.

This chain uses TRBV19 with TRBJ2-2; 9 bases are shared with TRBD2. The V and J ends lost 3 bases and 6 bases, in that order; junction bases with no gene match: 8. Germline V gene data show CDR1 as LNHDA and CDR2 as SQIVND (reference sequence). This CDR3 has 16 amino acids. The CDR3 nucleotides are TGTGCCAGTAGTATTTTTAGCGGGAGAGGGGCCGGGGAGCTGTTTTTT. Protein product: CASSIFSGRGAGELFF.

The rearrangement joins TRBV27 to TRBJ2-1; 14 bases are a match to TRBD2. The germline CDR1 and CDR2 sequences are MNHEY and SMNVEV (reference sequence). J was trimmed by 8 bases and V by 5 bases; bases with no gene match: 8. The CDR3 sequence is 16 residues long. The CDR3 sequence: CASSPLTSGRADEQFF. The CDR3, as DNA: TGTGCCAGCAGTCCCTTGACTAGCGGGAGGGCGGATGAGCAGTTCTTC.

This clone was recorded once. This specimen includes other DNA sequences encoding the same CDR3. V usage is TRBV7-3 and J usage is TRBJ2-2; D is possibly TRBD1 (6 bases). From germline, CDR1 is SGHTA and CDR2 FQGTGA. This CDR3 has 13 residues. Trimming removed 4 bases from V and 6 bases from J, with 9 bases in between. In nucleotides, the CDR3 is TGTGCCAGCAGCTCACAGGGTTCCGGGGAGCTGTTTTTT. Amino acid sequence: CASSSQGSGELFF.

The rearrangement joins TRBV7-2 to TRBJ1-2; TRBD1 aligns across 8 bases. The germline gives CDR1 SGHTA, CDR2 FQGNSA. CDR3 length: 15 residues. With V trimmed by 2 bases and J by 7 bases, 9 bases remained unmatched. In DNA form, the CDR3 reads TGTGCCAGCAGCTTATGGAGGACAGGGAACGGTGGCTACACCTTC. Its translation is CASSLWRTGNGGYTF.

This sequence joins TRBV21-1 and TRBJ1-3; whether TRBD1, the table's D call, matches the DNA was not checked. TRBV21-1 is a documented pseudogene. There are 15 residues in the CDR3. The CDR3 DNA sequence: TGTGCCAGCAGCAATGGTCCAGGGACTGGAAACACCATATATTTT. Translation: CASSNGPGTGNTIYF.

V usage is TRBV2 and J usage is TRBJ2-3, with a weak D call TRBD2 (6 bases). CDR3 length: 16 amino acids. Germline lookup yields CDR1 SNHLY and CDR2 FYNNEI. Trimming took off 0 bases at V and 0 bases at J, with 10 bases between the two ends. The CDR3 protein is CASSEATSRSTDTQYF. The CDR3 bases are TGTGCCAGCAGTGAAGCAACTAGCAGAAGCACAGATACGCAGTATTTT.

The rearrangement joins TRBV12-3 or TRBV12-4 to TRBJ1-1; D unresolved. Deletions cut 5 bases from V and 2 bases from J, with 6 bases between. The CDR3 contains 12 residues. The CDR3 here is CASSPFNTEAFF. The CDR3 DNA follows: TGTGCCAGCAGTCCCTTTAACACTGAAGCTTTCTTT.

The V and J genes are TRBV7-2 and TRBJ2-3; maybe TRBD2 (6 bases). The V gene lost 5 bases and the J gene lost 0 bases, with 12 bases spanning the gap. CDR1 SGHTA and CDR2 FQGNSA come from the germline V gene. The CDR3 spans 15 residues. The CDR3 DNA sequence: TGTGCCAGCAGCCCTCGACTAGTAAGCACAGATACGCAGTATTTT. Amino acid sequence: CASSPRLVSTDTQYF.

V usage is TRBV24-1 and J usage is TRBJ2-1; TRBD2 agrees at 12 bases. The CDR3 loop spans 16 amino acids. Germline trimming cut 1 base from V and 12 bases from J; bases unmatched to any gene: 9. Germline assignment: CDR1 KGHDR and CDR2 SFDVKD. CDR3: CATSDFLSSGRAGQFF. CDR3 in DNA: TGTGCCACCAGTGATTTCCTTTCTAGCGGGAGGGCCGGGCAGTTCTTC.

The chain has TRBV30 and TRBJ2-5; 12 positions agree with TRBD2. V was pared by 0 bases and J by 5 bases, with 10 bases of the junction left unmatched. CDR3 length: 17 residues. The germline V gene encodes CDR1 GTSNPN and CDR2 SVGIG (reference sequence). The CDR3 DNA follows: TGTGCCTGGAGTGTACTACCTAGCGGGAGGGCCTTGGAGACCCAGTACTTC. It specifies CAWSVLPSGRALETQYF.